One and the same sample provided the 16 T cell receptor beta chains below, sequenced in a study of response to subunit inactivated influenza vaccine. TCRdb reprocessed the RT-PCR reads with MiXCR, giving one entry per CDR3 protein. The sample records about 190,000 distinct CDR3 sequences, 13% to 15% being singletons. Sequenced material: CD8+ T cells sorted from PBMCs, taken about 5 days after vaccination. The receptors come from a man over 45 who received an inactivated influenza vaccine.

The genes are TRBV6-2 or TRBV6-3 and TRBJ1-5; D is uncertain. The CDR3 has 15 amino acids. Trimming shortened V by 2 bases and J by 5 bases, and 13 bases separated the two germline ends. Germline values: CDR1 MNHEY, CDR2 SVGEGT. The CDR3 bases are TGTGCCAGCAGTTACGAAGGGCTTATCTATCAGCCCCAGCATTTT. Its translation is CASSYEGLIYQPQHF.

The chain recombines TRBV7-9 with TRBJ2-7; 7 nucleotides match TRBD2. J lost 1 base, V lost 8 bases, and 14 bases had no gene match. This CDR3 spans 16 amino acids. Germline lookup yields CDR1 SEHNR and CDR2 FQNEAQ (reference sequence). The CDR3 region is CASGGGNTAGSYEQYF. For the CDR3, the DNA is TGTGCCAGCGGGGGGGGAAACACCGCCGGATCCTACGAGCAGTACTTC.

This clonotype was detected a few times. This chain links TRBV11-2 with TRBJ2-7, with TRBD1 identical over 7 bases. The CDR3 sequence is 15 residues long. Unmatched junction bases numbered 8, after V lost 3 bases and J lost 3 bases. Looked up from germline, CDR1 is SGHAT and CDR2 is FQNNGV. The CDR3 spells CASSFHRGRVYEQYF. CDR3 in DNA: TGTGCCAGCAGCTTTCACAGGGGAAGGGTCTACGAGCAGTACTTC.

The chain couples TRBV7-3 to TRBJ1-1; D unresolved. CDR3 size: 13 residues. V lost 3 bases and J 5 bases, leaving 10 bases between the germline ends. Germline V gene data show CDR1 as SGHTA and CDR2 as FQGTGA. For the CDR3, the DNA is TGTGCCAGCAGCTTGACCCTCGGGACTGAAGCTTTCTTT. Its translation: CASSLTLGTEAFF. The variable domain in full, completed from reference TRBV7-3 and TRBJ1-1, reads GAGVSQTPSNKVTEKGKYVELRCDPISGHTALYWYRQSLGQGPEFLIYFQGTGAADDSGLPNDRFFAVRPEGSVSTLKIQRTERGDSAVYLCASSLTLGTEAFFGQGTRLTVV.

The rearrangement links TRBV20-1 to TRBJ2-1; unclear D gene. CDR3 length: 12 amino acids. Germline CDR1 and CDR2: DFQATT and SNEGSKA (reference sequence). The V gene lost 0 bases and the J gene lost 6 bases, with 6 bases spanning the gap. CDR3 amino acids: CSARELGNEQFF. The DNA of the CDR3 is TGCAGTGCTAGAGAGTTGGGCAATGAGCAGTTCTTC.

The chain links TRBV12-3 or TRBV12-4 to TRBJ2-1; TRBD1 might be the D (5 bases). CDR3 size: 17 residues. Deletions cut 11 bases from V and 3 bases from J, with 26 bases between. As DNA, the CDR3 is TGTGCCCTCAGTTTAAAGGTGGGCAGGGCCTACTACAATGAGCAGTTCTTC. Translating it yields CALSLKVGRAYYNEQFF.

This clonotype was seen a handful of times. The chain couples TRBV7-6 to TRBJ1-4; D remains ambiguous. Trimming removed 3 bases at V and 11 bases at J, with 22 bases between. Germline V gene lookup returns CDR1 SGHVS and CDR2 FNYEAQ. The CDR3 contains 16 residues. CDR3 DNA: TGTGCCAGCAGCTTCGGATCCGGCGGCCATGGGTTCAAACTGTTTTTT. Its protein is CASSFGSGGHGFKLFF. The full variable domain, in which reference TRBV7-6 and TRBJ1-4 provide the parts outside the CDR3, is GAGVSQSPRYKVTKRGQDVALRCDPISGHVSLYWYRQALGQGPEFLTYFNYEAQQDKSGLPNDRFSAERPEGSISTLTIQRTEQRDSAMYRCASSFGSGGHGFKLFFGSGTQLSVL.

This clonotype was seen ten or more times. J is TRBJ2-1 and V is TRBV29-1; the match to TRBD1 covers 7 bases. The V gene's germline CDR1 is SQVTM and CDR2 ANQGSEA. The CDR3 covers 11 residues. J lost 4 bases, V lost 7 bases, and 1 base had no gene match. CDR3 loop: CSADRYNEQFF. CDR3 DNA sequence: TGCAGCGCGGACAGGTACAATGAGCAGTTCTTC.

This clonotype was counted a few times. V and J are TRBV27 and TRBJ1-2; a weak D match, TRBD1 (5 bases). This CDR3 has 14 amino acids. Germline V gene data show CDR1 as MNHEY and CDR2 as SMNVEV (reference sequence). V lost 0 bases and J 6 bases, leaving 11 bases between the germline ends. The CDR3 sequence: CASSLSGTVNGYTF. In DNA, the CDR3 is TGTGCCAGCAGTTTATCAGGGACGGTGAATGGCTACACCTTC.

Here the CDR3 DNA reads TGTGCCAGCAGTTACCGGCTAGCGGGAGCCCACTACGAGCAGTACTTC. Translating gives CASSYRLAGAHYEQYF. The chain joins TRBV6-2 or TRBV6-3 to TRBJ2-7; the match to TRBD2 covers 10 bases. The CDR3 is made up of 16 amino acids. Per the germline V gene, CDR1 is MNHEY and CDR2 is SVGEGT. The J segment lost 3 bases and the V segment lost 2 bases, leaving 7 bases of the junction unmatched.

This clonotype was counted a few times. V is TRBV28 and J is TRBJ2-5; 9 nucleotides match TRBD2. J gave up 4 bases and V 5 bases, and 11 bases lay outside the gene matches. Germline CDR1 MDHEN, CDR2 SYDVKM. This CDR3 contains 16 residues. The CDR3: CASSNGLARGRETQYF. The DNA of the CDR3 is TGTGCCAGCAGTAATGGACTAGCGAGGGGTAGAGAGACCCAGTACTTC.

The chain links TRBV3-1 to TRBJ2-1, with a tentative D call TRBD1 (6 bases). Germline V gene sequence: CDR1 LGHDT, CDR2 YNNKEL (reference sequence). The V end was cut by 1 base, the J end by 9 bases, with 19 bases between. The CDR3 sequence is 16 residues long. The CDR3: CASSQGVTGTLSEQFF. The DNA for the CDR3 is TGTGCCAGCAGCCAAGGAGTAACAGGGACATTGAGTGAGCAGTTCTTC.

The chain has TRBV7-9 and TRBJ2-2; D gene unclear. From germline, CDR1 is SEHNR and CDR2 FQNEAQ (reference sequence). The germline V and J ends were trimmed by 5 bases and 6 bases, with 19 bases remaining between them. The CDR3 runs 16 residues. In DNA form, the CDR3 reads TGTGCCAGCAGCCTTCCGGGTCGCCTTATGTCCGGGGAGCTGTTTTTT. Translating gives CASSLPGRLMSGELFF.

In this sample, this clonotype turned up many times. The rearrangement uses TRBV20-1 and TRBJ1-5; tentative D call: TRBD1 (6 bases). The ends were cut back, 6 bases at V and 5 bases at J, with 14 bases in the middle. In germline, CDR1 is DFQATT, CDR2 SNEGSKA (reference sequence). The CDR3 length is 13 residues. In DNA, the CDR3 is TGCAGTGCCAGCAGGGGTTGGGATCAGCCCCAGCATTTT. Protein product: CSASRGWDQPQHF.

The chain carries TRBV27 and TRBJ1-1; D remains ambiguous. V was trimmed by 0 bases and J by 4 bases, leaving 9 bases between them. CDR1 and CDR2 from the germline V gene are MNHEY and SMNVEV (reference sequence). The CDR3 is 14 residues long. Here the CDR3 reads CASSLSGWSTEAFF. The CDR3 bases are TGTGCCAGCAGTTTATCAGGGTGGAGCACTGAAGCTTTCTTT.

In its sample, this clonotype was seen a few times. In DNA form, the CDR3 reads TGTGCCAGCAGTATCCCTAGGCGCCACAATGAGCAGTTCTTC. This encodes CASSIPRRHNEQFF. The chain links TRBV7-2 to TRBJ2-1; D remains unclear. The CDR3 spans 14 residues. The ends were cut back, 6 bases at V and 5 bases at J, with 14 bases in the middle. The germline V gene encodes CDR1 SGHTA and CDR2 FQGNSA.